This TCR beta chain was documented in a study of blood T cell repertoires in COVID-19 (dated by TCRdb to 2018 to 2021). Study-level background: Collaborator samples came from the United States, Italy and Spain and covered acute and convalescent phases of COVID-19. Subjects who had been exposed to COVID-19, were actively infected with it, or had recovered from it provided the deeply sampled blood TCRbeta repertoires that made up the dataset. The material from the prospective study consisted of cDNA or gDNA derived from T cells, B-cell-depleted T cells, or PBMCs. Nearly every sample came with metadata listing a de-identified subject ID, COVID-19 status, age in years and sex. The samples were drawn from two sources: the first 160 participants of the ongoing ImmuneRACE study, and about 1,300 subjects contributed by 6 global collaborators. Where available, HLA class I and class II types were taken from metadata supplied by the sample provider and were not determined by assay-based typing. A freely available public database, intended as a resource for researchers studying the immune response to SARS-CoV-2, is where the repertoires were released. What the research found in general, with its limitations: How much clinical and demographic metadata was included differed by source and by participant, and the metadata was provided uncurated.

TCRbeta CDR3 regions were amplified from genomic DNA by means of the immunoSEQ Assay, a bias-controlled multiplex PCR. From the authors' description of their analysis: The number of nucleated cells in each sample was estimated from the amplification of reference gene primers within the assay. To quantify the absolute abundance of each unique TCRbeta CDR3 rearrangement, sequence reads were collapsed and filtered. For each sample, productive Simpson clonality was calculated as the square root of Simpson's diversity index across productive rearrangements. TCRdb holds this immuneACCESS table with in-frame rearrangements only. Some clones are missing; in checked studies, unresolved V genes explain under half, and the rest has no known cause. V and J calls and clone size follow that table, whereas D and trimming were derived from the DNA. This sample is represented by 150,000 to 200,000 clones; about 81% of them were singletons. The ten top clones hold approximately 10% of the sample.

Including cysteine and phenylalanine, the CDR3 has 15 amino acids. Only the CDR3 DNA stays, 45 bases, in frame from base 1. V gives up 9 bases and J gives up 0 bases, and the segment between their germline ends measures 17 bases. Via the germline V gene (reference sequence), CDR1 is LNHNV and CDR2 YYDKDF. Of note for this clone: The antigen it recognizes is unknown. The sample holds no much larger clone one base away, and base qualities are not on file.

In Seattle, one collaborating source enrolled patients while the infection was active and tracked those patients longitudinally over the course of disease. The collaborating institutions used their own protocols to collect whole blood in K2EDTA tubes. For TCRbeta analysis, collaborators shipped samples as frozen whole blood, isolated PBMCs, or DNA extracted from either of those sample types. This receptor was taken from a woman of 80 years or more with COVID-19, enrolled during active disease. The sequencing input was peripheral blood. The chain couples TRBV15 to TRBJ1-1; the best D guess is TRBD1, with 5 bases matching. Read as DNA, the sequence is TGTGCCACTAAATCCCGCGACAGCCTGAACACTGAAGCTTTCTTT. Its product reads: CATKSRDSLNTEAFF.